This TCR beta chain is from a study of graft-versus-host responses after intestinal transplantation. About the study: Each of the recipients got a multivisceral, liver-intestinal, or isolated intestinal transplant. The study gave all recipients anti-thymocyte globulin induction, then tacrolimus and steroids for 2 to 3 years.

Repertoires were generated with immunoSEQ multiplex PCR, while TCRdb's copy carries only in-frame clones and drops some. This table has around 92,000 clones, around 88% appearing once. Whole-study results and caveats: Declines in HvG clones occurring early post-transplant were associated with peak circulating GvH clone levels.

This clone was detected a few times. As yet, its antigen is unknown. The specimen was PBMCs, collected 255 days after intestinal transplant. This TCR derives from a human patient who received an intestinal transplant, so some T cells may come from the graft donor.

CDR3: CASSPGGLEQYF. The DNA for the CDR3 is TGTGCCAGCTCACCGGGGGGCCTCGAGCAGTACTTC. The V call is TRBV18, the J call TRBJ2-7; tentatively, D is TRBD1 or TRBD2 (6 bases each). Germline V gene lookup returns CDR1 KGHSH and CDR2 LQKENI. CDR3 length: 12 amino acids. V lost 3 bases to trimming and J lost 6 bases, with 9 bases between them.